One T cell receptor beta chain is described in this entry. This clonotype appeared a few times. There is no known antigen for this receptor. No base quality values were provided; no much bigger clone lies one nucleotide off. A patient counted as having stable Graves' hyperthyroidism if no progression to ophthalmopathy occurred over 18 months of follow-up. Hyperthyroidism patients were newly diagnosed, with disease duration under 2 months, and aged 18 to 65 years. Exclusion was applied to patients with uncontrolled infections, other autoimmune diseases, pregnancy or lactation. Diagnoses were based on clinical symptoms, serum thyroxine and TRAb, thyroid ultrasound and orbital computed tomography. PBMCs were separated from 10 ml of fresh peripheral blood using Ficoll-Paque density gradient centrifugation. Total RNA was extracted with Trizol reagent, and quality was checked on an Agilent 2100 Bioanalyzer.

Looking up the germline V gene yields CDR1 SGHVS and CDR2 FQNEAQ. V trim: 5 bases; J trim: 4 bases; unmatched bases: 11. CDR3 length: 15 amino acids, cysteine to phenylalanine. Only CDR3 DNA remains: 45 bases, in frame from the first base. This sample is drawn from a study of T cells in Graves' hyperthyroidism and ophthalmopathy (dated by TCRdb to between 2019 and 2020). Study-wide context: Peripheral blood samples were taken at initial diagnosis, before any treatment was given. TCR V-J signatures able to tell the groups apart were searched for in a discovery cohort of 100 patients, of whom under 45 had Graves' ophthalmopathy and about 60 had stable Graves' hyperthyroidism. Thyroid tissue and blood T-cell repertoires from about six Graves' hyperthyroidism patients were also compared in the study. According to the paper, TCR Vbeta CDR3 sequencing was carried out on about 140 peripheral blood samples, which came from fewer than 50 ophthalmopathy, 80 or so hyperthyroidism and about 17 progressor patients. The 100 discovery patients were divided at random into training and test sets in a 7:3 ratio. After sampling, hyperthyroidism patients received methimazole starting at 30 mg daily, and ophthalmopathy patients received high-dose intravenous methylprednisolone. Prospective prediction of ophthalmopathy was tested in an independent validation cohort of 18 to 20 hyperthyroidism patients and 15 to 17 patients who later progressed to ophthalmopathy. What the work shows at the level of the full study, not this receptor alone: Sample size was not statistically predetermined, and investigators were not blinded to group allocation. In validation, the model predicted progression to ophthalmopathy a median of around six months before onset, with over 55% sensitivity and around 76% specificity. Most expanded thyroid clonotypes (frequency above 0.001) were also found in blood, which suggests that blood repertoires may mirror thyroid immune responses. In cross-validation, a model built on a 13 V-J signature told ophthalmopathy apart from stable hyperthyroidism with approximately 91% sensitivity and approximately 81% specificity, and in testing the same model reached 80%/75%.

TCR beta CDR3 regions were amplified from RNA transcripts. For the first round of RT-PCR on the TCR CDR3, the HTBI primer set was used together with the Qiagen OneStep RT-PCR kit. A second multiplex PCR round built the libraries, followed by size selection and purification. Paired-end sequencing of the libraries was performed with 100 bp reads on an Illumina HiSeq2000. The authors' analysis ran thus. SOAPnuke was used to process the raw data, with reads discarded if the reads contained adapters or uncalled bases, had a mean Phred below 15, or lacked an exact constant-primer or identifier match. High-quality paired reads were merged with COPE v1.2.5, and unique nucleotide sequences were defined as clonotypes. MiTCR v1.1 was used to align clonotypes to the IMGT TRBV, TRBD and TRBJ reference segments. The analysis included only V-J combinations with a frequency above 0.0001, which together covered 99% to 99.2% of the repertoires. A TCS score was defined as the ratio of F50 (clonal expansion) to E x V (chaos), with BLOSUM62-based TCRdist applied between CDR3 peptides within each V-J. Welch's t-statistics and random forest reduced roughly 540 V-J features to 13, which were used in a naive Bayes classifier (R e1071). TCRdb ran its own pipeline on the public reads, namely fastp trimming at Q25 and MiXCR clone calling, and kept in-frame beta chains. For every CDR3 protein sequence, its rows merge into one entry that carries the most common genes and DNA. The V and J calls reflect TCRdb's pipeline rather than the authors' work. This sample has roughly 750,000 distinct CDR3 sequences in its table, and roughly 15% of those were observed once. Jointly, the top ten make up approximately 8.4% of the sample.

Recombination linked TRBV7-8 to TRBJ2-7; the junction holds 7 bases that match TRBD2. The sequencing input was blood. The receptor was isolated from a man younger than 30 with Graves' hyperthyroidism. The encoded CDR3 is CASSPFAGESYEQYF. The sequenced DNA: TGTGCCAGCAGCCCATTTGCGGGAGAGTCTTACGAGCAGTACTTC.